The present T cell receptor (beta chain) was sequenced within a study of regulatory T cells in long-lasting Graves disease. This clonotype was seen many times. Antigen specificity is unknown. Sequencing libraries for TCR beta were prepared with iRepertoire HTBI primers and Arm-PCR of CDR3 regions. TCRdb reprocessed the multiplex PCR reads with MiXCR, giving one entry per CDR3 protein. The sample holds a few hundred thousand distinct CDR3 sequences, about an eighth seen once. Broader study findings: Persistent disease exhibited a predilection for TRBV28, TRBJ1-2 and TRBJ2-5.

Trimming stripped 2 bases from V and 5 bases from J, with 12 bases between. The CDR3 runs 14 residues. CDR1 is ENHRY, CDR2 SYGVKD, per germline. Regarding time point: newly diagnosed GD, antithyroid drugs for less than 3 months. Construction of the TCR library relied on RNA isolated from PBMCs. Graves' disease diagnosis followed American Thyroid Association guidelines. From an endocrinology department in Xi'an, China, came the patients. These data were likewise used in another study, on T cells in Graves' hyperthyroidism and ophthalmopathy. Per that study: Hyperthyroidism of Graves' type that showed no ophthalmopathy progression within 18 months was stable.

J is TRBJ1-1 and V is TRBV10-3; D call uncertain. The receptor comes from a woman aged 18-29 years with Graves disease. The specimen comprised peripheral blood mononuclear cells (PBMCs), sampled at new diagnosis, from a patient treated with antithyroid drugs. CDR3 nucleotide sequence: TGTGCCATCAGTGAGAACGTTCTGGGAACTGAAGCTTTCTTT. The encoded protein is CAISENVLGTEAFF.